This record covers a single T cell receptor beta chain. Its antigen is currently unknown. Measured with immunoSEQ multiplex PCR; TCRdb has only the in-frame clones, and not every one. Found here are more than 150,000 clones, almost 90% of them singletons; the top ten hold less than 0.55%. The sample originates from a study of T cell responses to AZD1222 COVID-19 vaccine. Overall study results and limits: Researchers took repertoire samples only after the peak T cell response had come. Dominant CD4 TCR responses targeted spike regions 160-218 and 743-854. Seropositive AZD1222 recipients at baseline numbered only five or six. Unmutated variant regions are reportedly the target of nearly half of TCRs that are spike-specific.

The clonotype comes from an adult in good health. The sequencing here drew on peripheral blood, taken on day 0 of AZD1222 vaccination.

The CDR3 DNA is TGCGCCAGCAGTGAAGGGGCGGAAGAGACCCAGTACTTC. Encoded protein: CASSEGAEETQYF. This chain connects TRBV10-2 to TRBJ2-5; D is perhaps TRBD1 (5 bases). The V gene lost 3 bases and the J gene lost 3 bases, with 8 bases spanning the gap. Germline-derived CDR1 and CDR2 are WSHSY and SAAADI. This CDR3 spans 13 amino acids.